This T cell receptor (beta chain) comes out of a study of T cell responses to AZD1222 COVID-19 vaccine. Findings and caveats of the study: Epitopes outside B.1.351 and B.1.1.7 mutated regions reportedly drew nearly half of spike TCRs. Regions 160-218 and 743-854 dominated among vaccine-associated CD4 TCRs spanning spike.

On this clone itself: Its antigen is undetermined.

Method: immunoSEQ multiplex PCR; TCRdb's copy keeps in-frame clones and lacks some. The table shows 100,000 to 150,000 clones, with around 87% occurring only once. The source of this sequence is an adult in good health. The starting material was peripheral blood, obtained on day 0 of AZD1222 vaccination.

In DNA, the CDR3 is TGTGCCAGCAGTCCGACAGGGGCCTCCTATGGCTACACCTTC. It translates to CASSPTGASYGYTF. The chain combines TRBV28 with TRBJ1-2; 8 bases map to TRBD1. Germline V CDR1 and CDR2: MDHEN, SYDVKM. Trimming took 5 bases from V and 4 from J; bases not matched to a gene: 6. This CDR3 spans 14 amino acids.